Listed here are 3 T cell receptor beta chains from one sample, sequenced in a study of STAT3 mutations in large granular lymphocyte leukemia. Notes on the study in general: Every T-cell large granular lymphocyte leukemia patient had at least one immunodominant TCR beta clonotype.

Produced via immunoSEQ multiplex PCR; TCRdb's table is partial and in-frame only. This sample carries 2,000 to 2,500 clones, under 60% of them seen once, and the ten largest clones take 60% to 85%. These receptors lack a known antigen. Sequencing was carried out using peripheral blood mononuclear cells. The receptors derive from a man in his sixties with T-cell large granular lymphocyte leukemia. Some clones in this sample may be carry-over from other donors' samples.

The gene calls are TRBV7-2 and TRBJ2-7; D is unclear. Germline V CDR1 and CDR2: SGHTA, FQGNSA. The CDR3 loop spans 13 amino acids. V dropped 5 bases and J dropped 5 bases, with 13 bases sitting between them. The CDR3 protein is CASSPAVGHEQYF. The CDR3 DNA sequence: TGTGCCAGCAGCCCCGCTGTAGGCCACGAGCAGTACTTC.

V is TRBV30 and J is TRBJ1-1, with D possibly matching TRBD1 (6 bases). Looked up from germline, CDR1 is GTSNPN and CDR2 is SVGIG (reference sequence). The CDR3 runs to 13 residues. Trimming removed 3 bases at V and 4 bases at J, with 12 bases between. CDR3 DNA: TGTGCCTGGAGCGAAGGGACACTCACTGAAGCTTTCTTT. As protein: CAWSEGTLTEAFF.

The chain is built from TRBV7-9 and TRBJ2-7; the match to TRBD1 covers 10 bases. The V segment lost 5 bases and the J segment 6 bases; nucleotides outside the gene matches: 4. This CDR3 comprises 13 residues. Germline V CDR1 and CDR2: SEHNR, FQNEAQ (reference sequence). CDR3 in amino acids: CASSPRDRGEQYF. The CDR3 coding sequence is TGTGCCAGCAGCCCCCGGGACAGGGGCGAGCAGTACTTC. The whole variable domain, remainder taken from reference TRBV7-9 and TRBJ2-7, is DTGVSQNPRHKITKRGQNVTFRCDPISEHNRLYWYRQTLGQGPEFLTYFQNEAQLEKSRLLSDRFSAERPKGSFSTLEIQRTEQGDSAMYLCASSPRDRGEQYFGPGTRLTVT.